This T cell receptor beta chain appears in the sequencing data of a study of blood T cell repertoires in COVID-19. Study background: Collection of acute and convalescent COVID-19 samples took place in the United States, Italy and Spain. Sources were T cells, B-cell-depleted T cells, or PBMCs; the material itself was cDNA or gDNA.

Between the trimmed V and J ends, which lost 1 base and 2 bases, there was a span of 11 bases. The CDR3 covers 15 residues. Germline-derived CDR1 and CDR2 are LNHDA and SQIVND (reference sequence). Those enrolled in Seattle joined during active infection and were followed longitudinally afterward. In the original workflow: Counts of nucleated cells, estimated from reference gene primer amplification, were obtained. Measured with immunoSEQ multiplex PCR; TCRdb has only the in-frame clones, and not every one. V, J and clone size are taken as reported in that table, and D and trimming were inferred from the DNA itself. Altogether about 440,000 clones are present, approximately 90% being singletons, with the ten largest covering roughly 12%.

This TCR was sampled from a woman aged 45-65 years with COVID-19, enrolled during active disease. The sample consisted of peripheral blood. The chain carries TRBV19 and TRBJ1-2; tentative D call: TRBD1 (6 bases). The CDR3 region is CASSIVGAPNYGYTF. CDR3 DNA sequence: TGTGCCAGTAGTATAGTGGGGGCCCCCAACTATGGCTACACCTTC. Full variable domain (outside the CDR3, taken from reference TRBV19 and TRBJ1-2): DGGITQSPKYLFRKEGQNVTLSCEQNLNHDAMYWYRQDPGQGLRLIYYSQIVNDFQKGDIAEGYSVSREKKESFPLTVTSAQKNPTAFYLCASSIVGAPNYGYTFGSGTRLTVV.